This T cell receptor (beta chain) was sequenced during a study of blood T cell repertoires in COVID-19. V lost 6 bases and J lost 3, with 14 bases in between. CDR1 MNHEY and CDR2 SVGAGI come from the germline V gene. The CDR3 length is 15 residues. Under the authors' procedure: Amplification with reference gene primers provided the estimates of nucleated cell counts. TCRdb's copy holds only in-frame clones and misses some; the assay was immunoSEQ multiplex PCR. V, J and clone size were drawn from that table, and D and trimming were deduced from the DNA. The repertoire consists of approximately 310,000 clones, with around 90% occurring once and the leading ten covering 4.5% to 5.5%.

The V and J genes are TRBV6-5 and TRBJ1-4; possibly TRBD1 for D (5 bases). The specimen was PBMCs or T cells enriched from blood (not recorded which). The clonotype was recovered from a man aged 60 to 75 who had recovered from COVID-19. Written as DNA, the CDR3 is TGTGCCAGCAGGGCTTCGGGGGGGGCTAATGAAAAACTGTTTTTT. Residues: CASRASGGANEKLFF.